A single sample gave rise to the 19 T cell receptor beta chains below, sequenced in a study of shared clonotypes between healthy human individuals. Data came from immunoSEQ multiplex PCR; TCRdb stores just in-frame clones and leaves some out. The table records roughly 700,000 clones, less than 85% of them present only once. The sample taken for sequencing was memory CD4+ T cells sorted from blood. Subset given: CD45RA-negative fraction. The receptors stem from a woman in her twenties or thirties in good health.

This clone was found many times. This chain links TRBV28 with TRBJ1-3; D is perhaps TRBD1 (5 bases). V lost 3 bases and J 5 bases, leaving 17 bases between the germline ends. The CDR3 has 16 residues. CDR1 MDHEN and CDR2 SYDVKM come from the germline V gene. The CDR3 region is CASSLTRVGARNTIYF. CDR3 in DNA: TGTGCCAGCAGTTTGACGAGGGTTGGGGCAAGAAACACCATATATTTT.

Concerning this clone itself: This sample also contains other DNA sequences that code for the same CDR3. The DNA for the CDR3 is TGTGCCAGCAGTACCCAGCGGGACTCCTACGAGCAGTACTTC. Translating gives CASSTQRDSYEQYF. The rearrangement uses TRBV7-2 and TRBJ2-7; 7 nucleotides match TRBD2. The germline V gene encodes CDR1 SGHTA and CDR2 FQGNSA. The V and J ends lost 6 bases and 0 bases, in that order; junction bases with no gene match: 5. This CDR3 comprises 14 residues.

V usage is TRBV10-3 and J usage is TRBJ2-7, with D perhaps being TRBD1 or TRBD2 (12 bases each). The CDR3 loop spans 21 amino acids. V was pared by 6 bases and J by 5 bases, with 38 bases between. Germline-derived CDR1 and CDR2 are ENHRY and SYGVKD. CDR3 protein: CAISAGTGGAASGRVEHEQYF. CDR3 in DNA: TGTGCCATCAGCGCCGGGACAGGGGGCGCGGCTAGCGGGAGGGTAGAGCACGAGCAGTACTTC.

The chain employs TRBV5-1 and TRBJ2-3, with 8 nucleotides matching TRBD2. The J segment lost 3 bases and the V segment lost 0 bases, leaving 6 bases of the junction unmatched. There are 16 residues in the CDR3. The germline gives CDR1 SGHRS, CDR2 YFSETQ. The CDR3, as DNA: TGCGCCAGCAGCTTGGGGATAGCGGGATCAACAGATACGCAGTATTTT. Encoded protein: CASSLGIAGSTDTQYF.

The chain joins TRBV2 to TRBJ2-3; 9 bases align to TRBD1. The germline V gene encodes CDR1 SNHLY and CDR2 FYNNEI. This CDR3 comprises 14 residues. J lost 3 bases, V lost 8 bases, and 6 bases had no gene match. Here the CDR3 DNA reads TGTGCCAGCCTCCGACAGGGGGGGACAGATACGCAGTATTTT. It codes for CASLRQGGTDTQYF. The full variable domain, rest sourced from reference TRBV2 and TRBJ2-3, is EPEVTQTPSHQVTQMGQEVILRCVPISNHLYFYWYRQILGQKVEFLVSFYNNEISEKSEIFDDQFSVERPDGSNFTLKIRSTKLEDSAMYFCASLRQGGTDTQYFGPGTRLTVL.

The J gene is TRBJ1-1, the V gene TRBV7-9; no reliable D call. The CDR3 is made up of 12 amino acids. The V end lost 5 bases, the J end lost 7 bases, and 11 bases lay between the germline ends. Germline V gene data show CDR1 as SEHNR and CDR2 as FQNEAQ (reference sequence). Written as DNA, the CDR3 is TGTGCCAGCAGCCCCCCTCGGGATGAAGCTTTCTTT. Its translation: CASSPPRDEAFF.

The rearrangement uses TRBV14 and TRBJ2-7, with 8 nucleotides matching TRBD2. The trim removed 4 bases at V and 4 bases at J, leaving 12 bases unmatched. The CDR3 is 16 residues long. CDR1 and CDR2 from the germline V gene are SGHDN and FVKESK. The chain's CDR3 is CASSPELGLAGYEQYF. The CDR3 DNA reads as TGTGCCAGCAGCCCAGAACTAGGGCTAGCGGGTTACGAGCAGTACTTC.

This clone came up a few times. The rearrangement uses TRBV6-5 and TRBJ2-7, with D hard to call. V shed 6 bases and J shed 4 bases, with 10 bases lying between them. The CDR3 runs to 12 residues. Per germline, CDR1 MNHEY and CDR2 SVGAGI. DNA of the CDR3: TGTGCCAGCAGGGGGATGGGTTACGAGCAGTACTTC. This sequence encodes CASRGMGYEQYF.

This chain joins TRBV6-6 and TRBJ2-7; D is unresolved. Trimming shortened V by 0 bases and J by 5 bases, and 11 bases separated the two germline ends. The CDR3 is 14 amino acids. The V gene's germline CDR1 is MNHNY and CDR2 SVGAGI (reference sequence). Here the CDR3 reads CASSYSTGSDEQYF. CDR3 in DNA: TGTGCCAGCAGTTACTCGACCGGGTCTGACGAGCAGTACTTC.

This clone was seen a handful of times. The CDR3 bases are TGTGCCAGCTCACCTAGTGTTCGGGGGGACGAGCAGTACTTC. This gives the protein CASSPSVRGDEQYF. This chain connects TRBV18 to TRBJ2-7; TRBD2 agrees at 7 bases. Germline V CDR1 and CDR2: KGHSH, LQKENI. Germline trimming cut 3 bases from V and 5 bases from J; bases unmatched to any gene: 7. The CDR3 extends over 14 amino acids.

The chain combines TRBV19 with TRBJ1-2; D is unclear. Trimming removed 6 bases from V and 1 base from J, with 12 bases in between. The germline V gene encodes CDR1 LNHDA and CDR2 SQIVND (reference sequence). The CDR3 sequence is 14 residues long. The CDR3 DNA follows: TGTGCCAGTAGATTTCACGCGGATAACTATGGCTACACCTTC. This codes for CASRFHADNYGYTF.

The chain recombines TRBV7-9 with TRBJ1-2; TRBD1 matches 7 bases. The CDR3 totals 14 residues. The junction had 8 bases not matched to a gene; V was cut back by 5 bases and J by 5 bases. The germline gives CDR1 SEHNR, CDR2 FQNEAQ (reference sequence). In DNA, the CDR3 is TGTGCCAGCAGCGAGCGCGGGACAGCGTATGGCTACACCTTC. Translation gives CASSERGTAYGYTF.

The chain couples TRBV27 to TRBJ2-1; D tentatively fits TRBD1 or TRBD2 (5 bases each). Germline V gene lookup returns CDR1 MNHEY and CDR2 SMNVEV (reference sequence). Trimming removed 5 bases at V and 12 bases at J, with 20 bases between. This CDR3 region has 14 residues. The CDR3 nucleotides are TGTGCCAGCAGTCCCCCGGGACCAAGGACTGGGCAGTTCTTC. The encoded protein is CASSPPGPRTGQFF.

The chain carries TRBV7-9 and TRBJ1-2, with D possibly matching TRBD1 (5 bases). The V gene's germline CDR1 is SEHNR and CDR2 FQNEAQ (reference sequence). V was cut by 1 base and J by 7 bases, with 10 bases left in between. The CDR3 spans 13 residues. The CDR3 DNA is TGTGCCAGCAGCTTAGATATAGGGGCTGGCTACACCTTC. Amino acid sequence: CASSLDIGAGYTF.

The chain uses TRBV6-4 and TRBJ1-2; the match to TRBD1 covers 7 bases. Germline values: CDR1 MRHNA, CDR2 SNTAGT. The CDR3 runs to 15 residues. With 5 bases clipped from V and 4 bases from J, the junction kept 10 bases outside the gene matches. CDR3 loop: CASSPLPGQRYGYTF. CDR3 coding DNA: TGTGCCAGCAGTCCATTGCCGGGACAGCGCTATGGCTACACCTTC.

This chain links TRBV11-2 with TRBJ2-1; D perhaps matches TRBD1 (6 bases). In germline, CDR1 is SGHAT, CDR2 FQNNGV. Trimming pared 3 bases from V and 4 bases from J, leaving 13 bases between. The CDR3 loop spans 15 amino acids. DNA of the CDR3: TGTGCCAGCAGCTTCTGGGGGCCCAATTACAATGAGCAGTTCTTC. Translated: CASSFWGPNYNEQFF.

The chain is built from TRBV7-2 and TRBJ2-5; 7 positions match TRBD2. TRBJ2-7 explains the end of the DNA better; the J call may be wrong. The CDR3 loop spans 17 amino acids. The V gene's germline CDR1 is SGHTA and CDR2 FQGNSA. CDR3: CASSLGEASGFTYEQYF. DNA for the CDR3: TGTGCCAGCAGCTTAGGGGAGGCTAGCGGATTTACCTACGAGCAGTACTTC.

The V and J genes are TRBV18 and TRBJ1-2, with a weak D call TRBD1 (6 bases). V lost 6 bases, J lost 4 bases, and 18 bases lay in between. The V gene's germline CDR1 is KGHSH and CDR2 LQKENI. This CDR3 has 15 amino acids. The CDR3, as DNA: TGTGCCAGCTCCCCTGATCAGGGGCCGGGCTATGGCTACACCTTC. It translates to CASSPDQGPGYGYTF.

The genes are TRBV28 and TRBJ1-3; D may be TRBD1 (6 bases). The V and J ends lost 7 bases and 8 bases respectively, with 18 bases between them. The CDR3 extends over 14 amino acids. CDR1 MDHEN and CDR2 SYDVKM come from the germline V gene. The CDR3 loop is CASKDGGHGDTIYF. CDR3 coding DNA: TGTGCCAGCAAGGATGGGGGGCACGGGGACACCATATATTTT.